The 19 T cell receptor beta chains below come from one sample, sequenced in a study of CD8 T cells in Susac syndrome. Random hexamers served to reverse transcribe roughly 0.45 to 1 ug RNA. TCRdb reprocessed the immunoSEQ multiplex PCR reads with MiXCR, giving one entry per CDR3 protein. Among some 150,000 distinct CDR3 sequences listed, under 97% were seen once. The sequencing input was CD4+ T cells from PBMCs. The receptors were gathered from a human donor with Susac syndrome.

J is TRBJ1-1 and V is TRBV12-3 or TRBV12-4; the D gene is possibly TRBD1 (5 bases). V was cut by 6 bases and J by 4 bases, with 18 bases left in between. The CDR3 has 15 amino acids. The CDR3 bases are TGTGCCAGCAGCCCCATCGACAGACGGGGCACTGAAGCTTTCTTT. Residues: CASSPIDRRGTEAFF.

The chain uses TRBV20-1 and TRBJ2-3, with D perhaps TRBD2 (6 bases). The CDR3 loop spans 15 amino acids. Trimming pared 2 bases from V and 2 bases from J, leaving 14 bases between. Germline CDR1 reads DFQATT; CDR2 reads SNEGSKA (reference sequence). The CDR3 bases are TGCAGTGCTAGACCCGCCGCGGGGATCACAGATACGCAGTATTTT. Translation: CSARPAAGITDTQYF.

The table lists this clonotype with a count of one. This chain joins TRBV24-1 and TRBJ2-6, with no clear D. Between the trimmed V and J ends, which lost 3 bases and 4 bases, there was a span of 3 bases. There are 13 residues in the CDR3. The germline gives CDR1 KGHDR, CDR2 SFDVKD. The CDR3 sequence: CATSDTGANVLTF. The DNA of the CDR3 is TGTGCCACCAGTGATACGGGGGCCAACGTCCTGACTTTC.

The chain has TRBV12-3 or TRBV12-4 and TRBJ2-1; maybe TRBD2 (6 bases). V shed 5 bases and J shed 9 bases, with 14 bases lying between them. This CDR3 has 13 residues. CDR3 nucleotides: TGTGCCAGCAGTCCGGGGAGGCAGGGTGAGCAGTTCTTC. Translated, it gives CASSPGRQGEQFF.

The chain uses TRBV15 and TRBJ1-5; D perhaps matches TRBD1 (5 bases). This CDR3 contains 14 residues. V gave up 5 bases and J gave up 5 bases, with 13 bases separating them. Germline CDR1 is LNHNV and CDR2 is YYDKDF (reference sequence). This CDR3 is CATSARDPDQPQHF. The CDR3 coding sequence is TGTGCCACCAGCGCGCGGGACCCCGATCAGCCCCAGCATTTT.

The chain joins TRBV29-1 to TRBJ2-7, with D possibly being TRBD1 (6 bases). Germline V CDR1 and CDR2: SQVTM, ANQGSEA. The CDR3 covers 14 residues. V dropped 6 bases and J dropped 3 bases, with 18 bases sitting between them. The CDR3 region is CSVARGRGFYEQYF. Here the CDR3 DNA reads TGCAGCGTAGCCCGGGGCAGGGGATTCTACGAGCAGTACTTC.

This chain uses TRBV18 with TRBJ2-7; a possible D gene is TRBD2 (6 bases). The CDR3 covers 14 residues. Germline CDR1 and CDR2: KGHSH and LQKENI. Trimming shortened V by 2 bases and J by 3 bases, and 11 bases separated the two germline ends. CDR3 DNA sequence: TGTGCCAGCTCACCAAATAGCGGTCTCTACGAGCAGTACTTC. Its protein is CASSPNSGLYEQYF.

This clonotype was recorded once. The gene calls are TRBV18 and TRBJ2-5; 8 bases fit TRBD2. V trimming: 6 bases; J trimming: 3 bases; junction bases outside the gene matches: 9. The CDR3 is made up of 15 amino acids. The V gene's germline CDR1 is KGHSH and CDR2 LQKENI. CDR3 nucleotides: TGTGCCAGCTCCTCCGGGAGGGGGAGAGAAGAGACCCAGTACTTC. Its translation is CASSSGRGREETQYF.

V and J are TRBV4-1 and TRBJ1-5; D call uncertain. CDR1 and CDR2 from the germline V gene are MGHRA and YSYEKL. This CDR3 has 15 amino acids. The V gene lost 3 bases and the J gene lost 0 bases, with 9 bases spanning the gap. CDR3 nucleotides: TGCGCCAGCAGCCAGGCCGAACATAGCAATCAGCCCCAGCATTTT. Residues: CASSQAEHSNQPQHF.

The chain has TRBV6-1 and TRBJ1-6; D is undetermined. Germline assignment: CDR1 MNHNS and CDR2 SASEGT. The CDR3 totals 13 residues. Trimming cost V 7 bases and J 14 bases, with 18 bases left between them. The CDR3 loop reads CASKTSGLYTLHF. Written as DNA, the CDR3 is TGTGCCAGCAAAACGTCGGGGTTGTATACCCTCCACTTT.

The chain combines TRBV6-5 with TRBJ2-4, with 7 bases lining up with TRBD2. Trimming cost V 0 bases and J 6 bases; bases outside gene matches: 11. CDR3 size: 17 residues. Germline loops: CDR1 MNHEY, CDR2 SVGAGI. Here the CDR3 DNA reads TGTGCCAGCAGTTACTCAGGCGGGAGCAGGTGGGGAAACATTCAGTACTTC. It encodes CASSYSGGSRWGNIQYF.

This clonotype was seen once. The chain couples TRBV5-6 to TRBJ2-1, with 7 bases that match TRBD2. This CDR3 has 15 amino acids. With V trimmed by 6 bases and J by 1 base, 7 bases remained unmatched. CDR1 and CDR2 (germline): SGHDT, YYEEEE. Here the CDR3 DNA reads TGTGCCAGCATGGGTGGCGGGGGATCCTACAATGAGCAGTTCTTC. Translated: CASMGGGGSYNEQFF.

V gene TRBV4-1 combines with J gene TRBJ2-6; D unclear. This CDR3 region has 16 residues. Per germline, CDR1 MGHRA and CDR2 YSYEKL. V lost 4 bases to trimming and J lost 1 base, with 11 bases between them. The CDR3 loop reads CASSLQDGSGANVLTF. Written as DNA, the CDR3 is TGCGCCAGCAGCCTCCAGGATGGGTCTGGGGCCAACGTCCTGACTTTC.

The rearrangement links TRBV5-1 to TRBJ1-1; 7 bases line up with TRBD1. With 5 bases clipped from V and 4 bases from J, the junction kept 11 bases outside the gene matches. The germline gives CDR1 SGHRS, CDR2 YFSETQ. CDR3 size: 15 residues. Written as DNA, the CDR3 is TGCGCCAGCAGAAACCGAACAGGGGCGGGCACTGAAGCTTTCTTT. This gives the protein CASRNRTGAGTEAFF.

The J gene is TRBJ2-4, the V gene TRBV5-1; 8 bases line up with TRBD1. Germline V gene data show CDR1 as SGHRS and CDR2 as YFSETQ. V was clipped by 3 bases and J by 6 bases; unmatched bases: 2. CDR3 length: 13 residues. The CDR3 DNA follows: TGCGCCAGCAGCTACGGGACAGGAAACATTCAGTACTTC. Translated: CASSYGTGNIQYF.

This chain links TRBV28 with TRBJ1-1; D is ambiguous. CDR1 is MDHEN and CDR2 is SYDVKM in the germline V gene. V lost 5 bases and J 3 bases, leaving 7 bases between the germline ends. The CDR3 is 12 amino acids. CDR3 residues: CASSARYTEAFF. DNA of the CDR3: TGTGCCAGCAGTGCGCGCTACACTGAAGCTTTCTTT.

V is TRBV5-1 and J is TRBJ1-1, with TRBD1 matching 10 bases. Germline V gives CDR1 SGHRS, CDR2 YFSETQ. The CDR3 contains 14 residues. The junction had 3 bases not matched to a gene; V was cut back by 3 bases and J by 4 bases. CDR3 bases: TGCGCCAGCAGCTCGGGACAGGGGCTCACTGAAGCTTTCTTT. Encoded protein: CASSSGQGLTEAFF.

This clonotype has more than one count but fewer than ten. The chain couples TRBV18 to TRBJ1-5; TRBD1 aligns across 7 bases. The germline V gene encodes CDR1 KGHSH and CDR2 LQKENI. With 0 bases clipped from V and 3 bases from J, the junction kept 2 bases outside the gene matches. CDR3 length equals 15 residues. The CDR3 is CASSPPGGNNQPQHF. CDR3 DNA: TGTGCCAGCTCACCACCAGGGGGCAACAATCAGCCCCAGCATTTT.

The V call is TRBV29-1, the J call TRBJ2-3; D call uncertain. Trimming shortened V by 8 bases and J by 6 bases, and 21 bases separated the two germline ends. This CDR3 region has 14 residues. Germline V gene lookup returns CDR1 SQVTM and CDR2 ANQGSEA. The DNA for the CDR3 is TGCAGCCCCCCCCGAGCCCAGGCCAATGATACGCAGTATTTT. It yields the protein CSPPRAQANDTQYF.